A selection of T cell receptor beta chains follows, all from one sample in a study of shared clonotypes between healthy human individuals. Repertoires were generated with immunoSEQ multiplex PCR, while TCRdb's copy carries only in-frame clones and drops some. This table has about 460,000 clones, 70% to 80% appearing once. The specimen was PBMCs. The origin of the receptors is a woman aged 40 to 49 in good health. Some clones in this sample may be carry-over from other donors' samples. Each CDR3 is given with its conserved first and last residue. The D gene is left open where the match is weak. Some rows have no size entry. The others give once, few or many, or a class for an expanded clone.

>TRBV30|TRBJ1-4|.|few
CAWTASTTNEKLFF
TGTGCCTGGACTGCGAGTACAACTAATGAAAAACTGTTTTTT
>TRBV28|TRBJ2-3|TRBD2|.
CASSRWEGGTDTQYF
TGTGCCAGCAGTCGGTGGGAGGGAGGCACAGATACGCAGTATTTT
>TRBV19|TRBJ1-1|TRBD1|.
CASSTPGTANTEAFF
TGTGCCAGTAGTACCCCCGGGACAGCCAACACTGAAGCTTTCTTT
>TRBV28|TRBJ2-2|.|.
CASGVRDGYTGELFF
TGTGCCAGCGGCGTCCGGGACGGATACACCGGGGAGCTGTTTTTT
>TRBV15|TRBJ2-7|TRBD1|few
CATSRDPGTGERQYF
TGTGCCACCAGCAGAGATCCCGGGACAGGGGAGCGGCAGTACTTC
>TRBV19|TRBJ2-1|.|.
CASSIDSKFF
TGTGCCAGTAGTATAGACTCCAAGTTCTTC
>TRBV7-8|TRBJ2-2|TRBD2|few
CASSSRLAGATGELFF
TGTGCCAGCAGCTCACGACTAGCGGGAGCCACCGGGGAGCTGTTTTTT
>TRBV19|TRBJ1-1|TRBD1|few
CATGQGVAEAFF
TGTGCCACCGGACAGGGCGTCGCTGAAGCTTTCTTT
>TRBV7-9|TRBJ1-1|.|.
CASSLKKNTEAFF
TGTGCCAGCAGCTTAAAGAAGAACACTGAAGCTTTCTTT
>TRBV4-3|TRBJ2-1|.|.
CASSQGTGVWNEQFF
TGCGCCAGCAGCCAAGGAACAGGAGTATGGAATGAGCAGTTCTTC
>TRBV2|TRBJ2-7|.|.
CASSEGPVLYEQYF
TGTGCCAGCAGTGAAGGGCCCGTTCTCTACGAGCAGTACTTC
>TRBV5-5|TRBJ2-7|.|.
CASSLDVRSQEQYF
TGTGCCAGCAGCTTGGACGTTCGGAGTCAAGAGCAGTACTTC
>TRBV10-3|TRBJ1-2|.|.
CAISVLGTGYGYTF
TGTGCCATCAGTGTGCTGGGGACGGGCTATGGCTACACCTTC
>TRBV10-1|TRBJ1-1|.|.
CASSEFGRNTEAFF
TGCGCCAGCAGCGAATTCGGGAGGAACACTGAAGCTTTCTTT
>TRBV25-1|TRBJ2-1|TRBD1|.
CASSPMGQVRFF
TGTGCCAGCAGTCCGATGGGACAGGTTAGGTTCTTC
>TRBV5-1|TRBJ1-2|.|.
CASSSGFYGYTF
TGCGCCAGCAGCTCAGGGTTCTATGGCTACACCTTC
>TRBV27|TRBJ1-2|.|.
CASTLDPVLGYTF
TGTGCCAGCACCTTGGACCCGGTGTTAGGCTACACCTTC
>TRBV28|TRBJ1-4|.|.
CASSIGEKLFF
TGTGCCAGCTCGATAGGCGAAAAACTGTTTTTT
>TRBV28|TRBJ2-2|.|.
CASLMSGEENTGELFF
TGTGCCAGCCTCATGTCAGGGGAGGAGAACACCGGGGAGCTGTTTTTT
>TRBV14|TRBJ2-2|TRBD2|.
CASSQASGIAGELFF
TGTGCCAGCAGCCAGGCTAGCGGGATAGCCGGGGAGCTGTTTTTT
>TRBV27|TRBJ2-7|TRBD1|.
CASRIDRGRPYEQYF
TGTGCCAGCAGAATAGACAGGGGCCGTCCCTACGAGCAGTACTTC
>TRBV2|TRBJ2-1|TRBD2|once
CASSLTSGVGEQFF
TGTGCCAGCAGCCTGACTAGCGGGGTAGGTGAGCAGTTCTTC
>TRBV18|TRBJ1-2|.|.
CASSPEGRHGYTF
TGTGCCAGCTCACCAGAAGGGAGGCATGGCTACACCTTC
>TRBV30|TRBJ2-3|TRBD2|.
CAWRGAGSRDTQYF
TGTGCCTGGAGGGGAGCGGGGTCGAGGGATACGCAGTATTTT
>TRBV19|TRBJ2-3|.|.
CASTEQRDTDTQYF
TGTGCCAGTACCGAGCAGCGAGACACAGATACGCAGTATTTT
>TRBV5-1|TRBJ1-2|TRBD1|.
CASSPGGPTLSYGYTF
TGCGCCAGCAGCCCAGGGGGTCCTACTCTTAGCTATGGCTACACCTTC
>TRBV6-5|TRBJ1-3|.|.
CASSYRFVAEGTIYF
TGTGCCAGCAGTTACCGGTTTGTGGCGGAGGGCACCATATATTTT
>TRBV6-6|TRBJ2-7|.|.
CASSYAGLVVSYEQYF
TGTGCCAGCAGTTACGCGGGGCTCGTAGTTTCCTACGAGCAGTACTTC
>TRBV7-3|TRBJ2-1|.|.
CASSPGIGYNEQFF
TGTGCCAGCAGCCCGGGGATAGGTTACAATGAGCAGTTCTTC
>TRBV9|TRBJ2-5|.|once
CASSGAGLQETQYF
TGTGCCAGCAGCGGGGCCGGCCTCCAAGAGACCCAGTACTTC
>TRBV27|TRBJ2-1|TRBD2|.
CASSLSASGRGEQFF
TGTGCCAGCAGTTTAAGTGCTAGCGGGAGAGGTGAGCAGTTCTTC
>TRBV9|TRBJ2-3|TRBD2|.
CASRTGLAGAAGTDTQYF
TGTGCCAGCAGGACGGGACTAGCGGGCGCGGCTGGCACAGATACGCAGTATTTT
>TRBV29-1|TRBJ2-2|.|once
CSVVQGTNTGELFF
TGCAGCGTTGTTCAAGGAACGAACACCGGGGAGCTGTTTTTT
>TRBV5-6|TRBJ2-3|.|few
CASSYGLMADTQYF
TGTGCCAGCAGCTACGGACTAATGGCAGATACGCAGTATTTT
>TRBV28|TRBJ1-5|.|.
CASSWSPGLNSNQPQHF
TGTGCCAGCAGTTGGTCCCCGGGGCTCAATAGCAATCAGCCCCAGCATTTT
>TRBV11-3|TRBJ2-7|.|.
CASSVDREVHEQYF
TGTGCCAGCAGCGTCGACAGGGAGGTCCACGAGCAGTACTTC
>TRBV27|TRBJ1-5|.|.
CASSLSQGNQPQHF
TGTGCCAGCAGTTTATCGCAGGGGAATCAGCCCCAGCATTTT